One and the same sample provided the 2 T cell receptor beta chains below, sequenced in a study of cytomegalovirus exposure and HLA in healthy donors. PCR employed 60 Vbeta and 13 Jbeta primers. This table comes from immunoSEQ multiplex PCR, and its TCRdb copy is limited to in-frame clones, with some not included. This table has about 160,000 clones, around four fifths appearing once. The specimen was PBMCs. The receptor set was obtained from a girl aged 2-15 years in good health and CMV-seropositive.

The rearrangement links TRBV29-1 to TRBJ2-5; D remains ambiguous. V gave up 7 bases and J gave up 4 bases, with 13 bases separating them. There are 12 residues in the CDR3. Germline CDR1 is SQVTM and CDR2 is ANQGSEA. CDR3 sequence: CSAPLIPETQYF. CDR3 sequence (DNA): TGCAGCGCTCCCCTTATTCCAGAGACCCAGTACTTC.

The CDR3 sequence is CASGTGRDTGELFF. DNA of the CDR3: TGTGCCAGTGGGACAGGGAGGGACACCGGGGAGCTGTTTTTT. The chain carries TRBV19 and TRBJ2-2, with 9 positions matching TRBD1. With V trimmed by 8 bases and J by 3 bases, 4 bases remained unmatched. CDR3 size: 14 residues. Germline values: CDR1 LNHDA, CDR2 SQIVND (reference sequence). Drawing the rest from reference TRBV19 and TRBJ2-2, the complete variable domain is DGGITQSPKYLFRKEGQNVTLSCEQNLNHDAMYWYRQDPGQGLRLIYYSQIVNDFQKGDIAEGYSVSREKKESFPLTVTSAQKNPTAFYLCASGTGRDTGELFFGEGSRLTVL.